What follows is one TCR beta chain and its context. Its antigen is undetermined. The entry originates in a study of cytomegalovirus exposure and HLA in healthy donors. General study findings and limits: The study listed 164 cytomegalovirus-associated TCR beta chains. Analysis performed later found 16,000 or so TCR beta sequences associated with HLA alleles at 0.05 false discovery rate. In a later analysis, TCR beta V- and J-gene trimming showed a link to a missense DCLRE1C variant. In a later analysis, HLA-C alleles had the fewest associated TCRs, DRB1 alleles the most.

Primers for the PCR totalled 60 Vbeta and 13 Jbeta. The method was immunoSEQ multiplex PCR; TCRdb's version includes in-frame clones alone and lacks a portion of them. The sample consists of around 130,000 clones, more than 80% of them appearing once. This clonotype originated in a woman in her thirties in good health and CMV-seropositive. Sequencing was carried out using PBMCs.

The CDR3 is CASSPLAGEQYF. The CDR3 DNA sequence: TGTGCCAGCAGTCCCTTGGCGGGCGAGCAGTACTTC. The J gene is TRBJ2-7, the V gene TRBV28; possible D gene TRBD2, 5 bases. Trimming took 5 bases from V and 6 from J, leaving 11 bases between them. The CDR3 runs to 12 residues. Per germline, CDR1 MDHEN and CDR2 SYDVKM. Based on the CDR3 plus reference TRBV28 and TRBJ2-7, the full variable domain is DVKVTQSSRYLVKRTGEKVFLECVQDMDHENMFWYRQDPGLGLRLIYFSYDVKMKEKGDIPEGYSVSREKKERFSLILESASTNQTSMYLCASSPLAGEQYFGPGTRLTVT.